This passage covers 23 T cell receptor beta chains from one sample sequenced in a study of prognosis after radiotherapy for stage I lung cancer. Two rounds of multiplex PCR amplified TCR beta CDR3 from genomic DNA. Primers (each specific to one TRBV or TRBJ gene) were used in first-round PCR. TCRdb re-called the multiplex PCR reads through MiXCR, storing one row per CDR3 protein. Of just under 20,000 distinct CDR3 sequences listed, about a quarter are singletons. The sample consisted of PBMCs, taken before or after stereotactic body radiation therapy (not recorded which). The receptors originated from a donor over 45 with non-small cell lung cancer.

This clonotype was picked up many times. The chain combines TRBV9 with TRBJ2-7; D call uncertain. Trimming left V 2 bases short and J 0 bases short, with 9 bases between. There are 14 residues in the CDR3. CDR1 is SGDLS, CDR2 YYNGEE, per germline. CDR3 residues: CASSVGSSSYEQYF. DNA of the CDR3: TGTGCCAGCAGCGTGGGCAGTAGCTCCTACGAGCAGTACTTC.

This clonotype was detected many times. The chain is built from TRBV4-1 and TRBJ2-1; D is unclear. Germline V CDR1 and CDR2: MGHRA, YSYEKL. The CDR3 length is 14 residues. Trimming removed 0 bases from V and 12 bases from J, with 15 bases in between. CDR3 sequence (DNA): TGCGCCAGCAGCCAAGATAGTGACGGGCTTTGGCAGTTCTTC. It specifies CASSQDSDGLWQFF.

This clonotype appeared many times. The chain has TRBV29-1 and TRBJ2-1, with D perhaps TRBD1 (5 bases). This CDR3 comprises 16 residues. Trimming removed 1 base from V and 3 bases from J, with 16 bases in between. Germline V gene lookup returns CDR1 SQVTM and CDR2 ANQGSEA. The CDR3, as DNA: TGCAGCGTTGAAGGCTTAGGGCAGGGCAACTACAATGAGCAGTTCTTC. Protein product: CSVEGLGQGNYNEQFF.

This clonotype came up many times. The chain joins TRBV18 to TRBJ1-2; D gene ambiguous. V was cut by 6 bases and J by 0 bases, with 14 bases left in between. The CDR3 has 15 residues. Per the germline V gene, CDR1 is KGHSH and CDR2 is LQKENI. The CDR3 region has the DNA TGTGCCAGCTCTCCAGACCGTACCGCTAACTATGGCTACACCTTC. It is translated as CASSPDRTANYGYTF. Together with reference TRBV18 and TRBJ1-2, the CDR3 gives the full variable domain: NAGVMQNPRHLVRRRGQEARLRCSPMKGHSHVYWYRQLPEEGLKFMVYLQKENIIDESGMPKERFSAEFPKEGPSILRIQQVVRGDSAAYFCASSPDRTANYGYTFGSGTRLTVV.

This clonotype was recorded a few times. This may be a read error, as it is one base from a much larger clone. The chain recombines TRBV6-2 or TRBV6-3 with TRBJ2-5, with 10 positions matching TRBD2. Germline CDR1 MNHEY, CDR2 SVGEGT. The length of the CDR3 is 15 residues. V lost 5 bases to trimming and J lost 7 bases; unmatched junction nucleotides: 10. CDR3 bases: TGTGCCAGCAGTGAGATACTAGCGGGAACAGGGACCCAGTACTTC. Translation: CASSEILAGTGTQYF.

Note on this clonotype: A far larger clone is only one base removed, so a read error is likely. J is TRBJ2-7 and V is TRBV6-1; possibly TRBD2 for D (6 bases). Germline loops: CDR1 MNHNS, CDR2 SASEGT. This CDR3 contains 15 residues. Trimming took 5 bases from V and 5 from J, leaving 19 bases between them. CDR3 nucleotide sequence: TGTGCCAGCAGTTATGGGAGGCTATCGGGAAACGAGCAGTACTTC. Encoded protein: CASSYGRLSGNEQYF.

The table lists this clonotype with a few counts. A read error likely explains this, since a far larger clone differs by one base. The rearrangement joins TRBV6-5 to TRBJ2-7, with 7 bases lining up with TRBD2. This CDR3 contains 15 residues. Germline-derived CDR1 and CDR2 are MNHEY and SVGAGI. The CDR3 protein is CASSYSIGGGYGQYF. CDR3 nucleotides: TGTGCCAGCAGTTACTCGATCGGGGGAGGGTACGGGCAGTACTTC.

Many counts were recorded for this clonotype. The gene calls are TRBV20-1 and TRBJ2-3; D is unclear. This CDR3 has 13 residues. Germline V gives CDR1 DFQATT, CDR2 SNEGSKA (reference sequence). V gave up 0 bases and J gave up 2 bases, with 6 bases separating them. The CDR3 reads CSARDALTDTQYF. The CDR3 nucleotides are TGCAGTGCTAGAGATGCTCTCACAGATACGCAGTATTTT.

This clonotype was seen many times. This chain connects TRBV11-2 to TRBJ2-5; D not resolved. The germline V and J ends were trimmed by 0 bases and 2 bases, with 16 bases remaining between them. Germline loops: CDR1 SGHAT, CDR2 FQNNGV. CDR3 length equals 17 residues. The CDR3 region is CASSLDGSAVNQETQYF. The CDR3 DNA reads TGTGCCAGCAGCTTAGACGGGTCGGCGGTAAATCAAGAGACCCAGTACTTC.

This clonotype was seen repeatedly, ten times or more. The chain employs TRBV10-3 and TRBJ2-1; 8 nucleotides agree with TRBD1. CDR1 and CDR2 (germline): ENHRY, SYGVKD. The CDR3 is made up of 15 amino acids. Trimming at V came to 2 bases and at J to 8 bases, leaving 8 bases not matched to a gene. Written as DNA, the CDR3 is TGTGCCATCAGTGAGGGACAGGGAAGCGTCTATGAGCAGTTCTTC. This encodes CAISEGQGSVYEQFF.

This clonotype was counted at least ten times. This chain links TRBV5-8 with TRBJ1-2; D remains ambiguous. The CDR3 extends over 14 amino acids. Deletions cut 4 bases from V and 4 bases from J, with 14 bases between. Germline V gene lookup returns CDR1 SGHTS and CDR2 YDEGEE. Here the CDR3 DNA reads TGTGCCAGCAGCCCCCAGGCGTTAATCTATGGCTACACCTTC. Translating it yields CASSPQALIYGYTF.

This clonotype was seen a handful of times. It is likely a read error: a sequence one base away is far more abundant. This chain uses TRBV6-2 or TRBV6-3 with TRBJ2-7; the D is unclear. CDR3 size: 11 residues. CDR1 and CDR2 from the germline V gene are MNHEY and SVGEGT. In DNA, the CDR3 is TGTGCCAGCAGTTATCTCTACGATCAGTACTTC. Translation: CASSYLYDQYF.

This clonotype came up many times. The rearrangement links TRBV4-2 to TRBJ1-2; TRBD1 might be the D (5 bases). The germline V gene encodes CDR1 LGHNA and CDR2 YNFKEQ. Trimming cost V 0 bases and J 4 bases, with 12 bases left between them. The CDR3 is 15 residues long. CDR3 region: CASSQEGGASYGYTF. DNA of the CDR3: TGTGCCAGCAGCCAAGAGGGTGGGGCTAGCTATGGCTACACCTTC.

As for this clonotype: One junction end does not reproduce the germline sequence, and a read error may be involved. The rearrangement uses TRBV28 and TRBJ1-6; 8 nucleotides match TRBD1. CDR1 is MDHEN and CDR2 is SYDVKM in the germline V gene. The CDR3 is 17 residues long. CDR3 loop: CASRPTYTGQGNSRLHF. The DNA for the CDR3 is TGTGCCAGCAGGCCGACCTACACAGGACAGGGAAATTCACGCCTCCACTTT.

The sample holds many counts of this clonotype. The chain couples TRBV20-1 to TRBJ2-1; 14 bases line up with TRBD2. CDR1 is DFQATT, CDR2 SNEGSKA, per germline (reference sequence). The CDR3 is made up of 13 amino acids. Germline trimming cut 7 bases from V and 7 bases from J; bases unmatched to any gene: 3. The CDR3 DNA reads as TGCAGTGGGGGGACTAGCGGGAGTAATGAGCAGTTCTTC. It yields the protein CSGGTSGSNEQFF.

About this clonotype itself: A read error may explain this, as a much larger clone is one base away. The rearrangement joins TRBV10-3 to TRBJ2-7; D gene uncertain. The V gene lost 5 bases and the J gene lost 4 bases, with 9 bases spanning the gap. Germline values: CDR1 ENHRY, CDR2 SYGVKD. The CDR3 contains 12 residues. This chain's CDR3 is CAISRAAYEQYF. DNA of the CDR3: TGTGCCATCAGTAGGGCAGCGTACGAGCAGTACTTC.

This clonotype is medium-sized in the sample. CDR3 amino acids: CASSSDRDGADTQYF. The CDR3 DNA is TGTGCCAGCAGTTCCGACAGGGATGGGGCAGATACGCAGTATTTT. This sequence joins TRBV28 and TRBJ2-3; TRBD1 agrees at 7 bases. The CDR3 totals 15 residues. Germline V gene sequence: CDR1 MDHEN, CDR2 SYDVKM. V lost 4 bases and J lost 4; bases outside the gene matches: 8.

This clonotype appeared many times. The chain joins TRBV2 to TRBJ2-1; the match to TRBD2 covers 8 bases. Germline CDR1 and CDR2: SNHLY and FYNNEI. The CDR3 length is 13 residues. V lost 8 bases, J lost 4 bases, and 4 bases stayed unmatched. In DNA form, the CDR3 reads TGTGCCAGCCGGGGACTAGGGTACAATGAGCAGTTCTTC. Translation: CASRGLGYNEQFF. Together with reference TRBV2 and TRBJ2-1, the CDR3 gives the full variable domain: EPEVTQTPSHQVTQMGQEVILRCVPISNHLYFYWYRQILGQKVEFLVSFYNNEISEKSEIFDDQFSVERPDGSNFTLKIRSTKLEDSAMYFCASRGLGYNEQFFGPGTRLTVL.

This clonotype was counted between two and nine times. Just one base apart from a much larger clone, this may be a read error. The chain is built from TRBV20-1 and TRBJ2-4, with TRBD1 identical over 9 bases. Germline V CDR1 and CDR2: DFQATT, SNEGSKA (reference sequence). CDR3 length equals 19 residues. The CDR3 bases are TGCAGTGCTAGACCTAACCTTGTCGGGACAGGGCTGACCAAAAGCATTCAGTACTTC. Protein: CSARPNLVGTGLTKSIQYF.

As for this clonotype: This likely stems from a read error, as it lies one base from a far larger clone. DNA of the CDR3: TGTGCCAGCAGTCAGTACCCAGGGTACGGCGACTATGGCTACACCTTC. Translation gives CASSQYPGYGDYGYTF. V is TRBV6-8 and J is TRBJ1-2, with D tentatively TRBD1 (5 bases). Trimming pared 5 bases from V and 3 bases from J, leaving 19 bases between. Germline V gives CDR1 MNHGY, CDR2 SAAAGT. This CDR3 contains 16 residues.

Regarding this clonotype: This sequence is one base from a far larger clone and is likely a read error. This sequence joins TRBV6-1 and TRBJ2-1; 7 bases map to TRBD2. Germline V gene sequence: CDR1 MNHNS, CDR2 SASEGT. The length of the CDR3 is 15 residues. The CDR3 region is CTSSYGAGSGDEQFF. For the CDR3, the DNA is TGTACCAGCAGTTACGGTGCGGGAAGCGGGGATGAGCAGTTCTTC.

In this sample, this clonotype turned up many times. This CDR3 reads CASSQDWNTEAFF. DNA of the CDR3: TGCGCCAGCAGCCAAGATTGGAACACTGAAGCTTTCTTT. The chain joins TRBV4-3 to TRBJ1-1; the D is unclear. The CDR3 length is 13 residues. V lost 0 bases, J lost 1 base, and 3 bases lay in between. Germline V lookup: CDR1 LGHNA, CDR2 YSLEER.

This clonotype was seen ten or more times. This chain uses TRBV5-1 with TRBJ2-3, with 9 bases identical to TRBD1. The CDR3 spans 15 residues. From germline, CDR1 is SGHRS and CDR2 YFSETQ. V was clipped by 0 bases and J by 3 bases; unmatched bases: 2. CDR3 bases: TGCGCCAGCAGCTTGGCCGGGACAGGGACAGATACGCAGTATTTT. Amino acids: CASSLAGTGTDTQYF.